These 3 T cell receptor beta chains share one sample of origin, sequenced in a study of T cells expressing NK-cell markers. TCRdb reanalyzed the 5' RACE reads and collapses them to one entry per CDR3 protein, without DNA. The specimen's table records 90,000 to 130,000 distinct CDR3 sequences. The material sequenced was blood T cells: a sorted CD56 or NKG2C T cell subset, CD4+ or CD8+ T cells, or bulk PBMC T cells (not recorded which). The receptors shown here come from a woman between 18 and 70 years old in good health.

The chain links TRBV20-1 to TRBJ1-5; checking the TCRdb D call of TRBD1 is not possible without DNA. This CDR3 comprises 16 residues. Germline CDR1 is DFQATT and CDR2 is SNEGSKA (reference sequence). CDR3 region: CSASAGTEYSNQPQHF.

V and J are TRBV5-6 and TRBJ2-1. The CDR3 totals 14 residues. The germline CDR1 and CDR2 sequences are SGHDT and YYEEEE. The CDR3 reads CASSFGGSYNEQFF.

V usage is TRBV3-1 and J usage is TRBJ2-1; no DNA is available, so the TRBD1 call from TCRdb remains unchecked. Germline CDR1 reads LGHDT; CDR2 reads YNNKEL (reference sequence). The CDR3 totals 17 residues. This chain's CDR3 is CASSQDRGGAVYNEQFF.